Given below is one T cell receptor (beta chain) in context. This sample is part of a study of blood T cell repertoires in COVID-19. V shed 3 bases and J shed 2 bases, with 14 bases lying between them. CDR1 is SGHRS, CDR2 YFSETQ, per germline. CDR3 length: 15 amino acids. Clinical history as reported by participants underpinned cohort assignment. Authors' processing steps: Amplification from reference gene primers served as the basis for estimated nucleated cell counts. Clones were sequenced by immunoSEQ multiplex PCR, and TCRdb holds only the in-frame ones, with some missing. V, J and clone size derive from that table, while D and trimming were established from the DNA sequence. Of about 180,000 clones listed, over 70% were seen once; the top ten hold around 5.3%.

The chain has TRBV5-1 and TRBJ2-5; possible D gene TRBD1, 6 bases. The sample taken for sequencing was PBMCs or T cells enriched from blood (not recorded which). The TCR originated in a middle-aged woman with acute COVID-19. The CDR3 DNA follows: TGCGCCAGCAGCTCATACCCGGACAGTCAAGAGACCCAGTACTTC. It codes for CASSSYPDSQETQYF.